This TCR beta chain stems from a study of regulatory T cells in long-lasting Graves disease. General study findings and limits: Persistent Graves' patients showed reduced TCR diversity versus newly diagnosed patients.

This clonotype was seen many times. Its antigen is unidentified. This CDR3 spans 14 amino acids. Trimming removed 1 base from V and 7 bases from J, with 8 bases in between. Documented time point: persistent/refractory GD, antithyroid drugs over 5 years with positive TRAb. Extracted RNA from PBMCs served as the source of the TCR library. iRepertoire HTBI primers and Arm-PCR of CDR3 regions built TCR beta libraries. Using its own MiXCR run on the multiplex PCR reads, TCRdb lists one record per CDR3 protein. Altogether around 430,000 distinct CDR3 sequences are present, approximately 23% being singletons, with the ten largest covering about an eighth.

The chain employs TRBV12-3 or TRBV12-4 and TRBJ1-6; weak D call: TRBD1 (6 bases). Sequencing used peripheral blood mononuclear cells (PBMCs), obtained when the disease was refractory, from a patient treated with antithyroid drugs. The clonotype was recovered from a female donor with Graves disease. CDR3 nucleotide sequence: TGTGCCAGCAGTTTAGGGGGGGGCAATTCACCCCTCCACTTT. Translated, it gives CASSLGGGNSPLHF.